A selection of T cell receptor beta chains follows, all from one sample in a study of cytotoxic CD8 clonotypes in ibrutinib-treated CLL. The table came from immunoSEQ multiplex PCR; TCRdb's copy has only in-frame clones and leaves some out. Of 150,000 or so clones in the sample, approximately 84% were seen once. The specimen was PBMCs, collected after 24 months of ibrutinib treatment. These receptors originate from a human donor with chronic lymphocytic leukemia. CDR3s leave out the opening cysteine and the closing phenylalanine or tryptophan.

ASSQGLFSYEQY	TRBV4-3
ASSLRPGVAALH	TRBV5-6
AWGGGLGTEAF	TRBV30
ASSTMGETQY	TRBV6-6
ASSNAPGGANVLT	TRBV5-6
ASRSGTGSYEQY	TRBV7-2
ASTAGSEQY	TRBV27
ASSPRGLDEQY	TRBV27
ASSQDRAYGYT	TRBV28
ASSLDHYNEQF	TRBV7-9
AIGNPYEQY	TRBV10-3
ASSPSGLAGPASKQY	TRBV18
ASSPWGPQVSYNEQF	TRBV18
ASSQAIRTVIYTDTQY	TRBV4-3
ASSQASGGVGSDTQY	TRBV28
ASSTTRGDTQY	TRBV7-7
ASSFSGGAPDTQY	TRBV9